Presented here are 20 T cell receptor beta chains from one specimen sequenced in a study of a mutant IDH1 vaccine in newly diagnosed glioma. Time point meaning: week 11, during vaccination. The vaccine gave 300 ug of a 20-mer mutant IDH1 peptide subcutaneously per dose. For these receptors, no antigen is known. Sequenced by immunoSEQ multiplex PCR; TCRdb stores in-frame clones only, minus some. The table has fewer than 45,000 clones, over 80% seen once. Source: PBMCs, taken from a glioma patient whose treatment included an IDH1 peptide vaccine. Receptors originate from a middle-aged man with glioma.

The sample holds a few counts of this clone. V usage is TRBV18 and J usage is TRBJ1-5; D is ambiguous. In germline, CDR1 is KGHSH, CDR2 LQKENI. CDR3 length: 13 residues. The V end lost 10 bases, the J end lost 0 bases, and 10 bases lay between the germline ends. The CDR3 DNA follows: TGTGCCACCCGAGCGAATAGCAATCAGCCCCAGCATTTT. Translating it yields CATRANSNQPQHF.

The chain combines TRBV10-1 with TRBJ2-7, with TRBD2 identical over 7 bases. The V gene's germline CDR1 is WNHNN and CDR2 SYGVQD (reference sequence). Germline trimming cut 11 bases from V and 1 base from J; bases unmatched to any gene: 2. The CDR3 covers 11 residues. In DNA form, the CDR3 reads TGCGCCGAGGGACTATCCTACGAGCAGTACTTC. Translation: CAEGLSYEQYF.

The rearrangement uses TRBV14 and TRBJ2-7; D ambiguous. The germline V gene has CDR1 SGHDN and CDR2 FVKESK. The germline V and J ends were trimmed by 5 bases and 0 bases, with 11 bases remaining between them. The CDR3 runs 14 residues. CDR3 sequence reads: CASSNHGSSYEQYF. In DNA, the CDR3 is TGTGCCAGCAGCAACCATGGGTCCTCCTACGAGCAGTACTTC.

J is TRBJ2-1 and V is TRBV15, with 9 bases that match TRBD2. In germline, CDR1 is LNHNV, CDR2 YYDKDF (reference sequence). Trimming cost V 3 bases and J 2 bases; bases outside gene matches: 14. CDR3 length: 19 residues. Here the CDR3 DNA reads TGTGCCACCAGCAGGGAGGGTAGCGGGAGTATCTGGGCCTACAATGAGCAGTTCTTC. Protein sequence: CATSREGSGSIWAYNEQFF.

The chain couples TRBV4-3 to TRBJ2-7, with 10 bases aligning to TRBD2. The ends lost 0 bases at V and 3 bases at J; junction bases unmatched: 11. This CDR3 region has 18 residues. CDR1 is LGHNA and CDR2 is YSLEER in the germline V gene. Written as DNA, the CDR3 is TGCGCCAGCAGCCAAGATCCCCCGCTAGCGGGAGCGAACTACGAGCAGTACTTC. Translated: CASSQDPPLAGANYEQYF.

The V gene is TRBV9, the J gene TRBJ2-3, with 7 bases lining up with TRBD1. The CDR3 spans 12 residues. Losses at the gene ends were 7 bases for V and 4 bases for J; bases not matched to a gene: 3. CDR1 and CDR2 (germline): SGDLS, YYNGEE. The CDR3 sequence: CASEGAADTQYF. DNA for the CDR3: TGTGCCAGCGAGGGGGCTGCAGATACGCAGTATTTT.

The chain recombines TRBV19 with TRBJ2-7, with 9 bases matching TRBD1. The CDR3 sequence is 14 residues long. With V trimmed by 3 bases and J by 5 bases, 5 bases remained unmatched. Germline V CDR1 and CDR2: LNHDA, SQIVND (reference sequence). The CDR3 here is CASSIRDRDHEQYF. The CDR3, as DNA: TGTGCCAGTAGTATTCGGGACAGGGACCACGAGCAGTACTTC.

The gene calls are TRBV2 and TRBJ2-2; no clear D gene. Germline loops: CDR1 SNHLY, CDR2 FYNNEI. V lost 4 bases to trimming and J lost 5 bases, with 8 bases between them. The CDR3 is made up of 13 amino acids. The DNA of the CDR3 is TGTGCCAGCAGTGGAGTCGGGACCGGGGAGCTGTTTTTT. Translated, it gives CASSGVGTGELFF. The entire variable domain, with the rest obtained from reference TRBV2 and TRBJ2-2, is as follows: EPEVTQTPSHQVTQMGQEVILRCVPISNHLYFYWYRQILGQKVEFLVSFYNNEISEKSEIFDDQFSVERPDGSNFTLKIRSTKLEDSAMYFCASSGVGTGELFFGEGSRLTVL.

This clone has a single count. This chain uses TRBV7-2 with TRBJ2-4; D not resolved. Germline values: CDR1 SGHTA, CDR2 FQGNSA. The CDR3 runs to 17 residues. Trimming left V 1 base short and J 2 bases short, with 15 bases between. CDR3 coding DNA: TGTGCCAGCAGCTTAGGTGCTAGTCCCCAAACCAAAAACATTCAGTACTTC. This codes for CASSLGASPQTKNIQYF.

This chain links TRBV7-9 with TRBJ2-1, with TRBD1 as a possible D gene (5 bases). Germline V gene sequence: CDR1 SEHNR, CDR2 FQNEAQ (reference sequence). V gave up 5 bases and J gave up 4 bases, with 15 bases separating them. The CDR3 is 15 residues long. CDR3 protein: CASSPARQSYNEQFF. CDR3 nucleotide sequence: TGTGCCAGCAGCCCCGCCCGACAGTCATACAATGAGCAGTTCTTC.

The chain uses TRBV6-5 and TRBJ1-1; D gene uncertain. The CDR3 consists of 12 residues. CDR1 and CDR2 from the germline V gene are MNHEY and SVGAGI. The V and J ends lost 6 bases and 1 base respectively, with 6 bases between them. The CDR3: CASRRQNTEAFF. CDR3 in DNA: TGTGCCAGCAGACGACAGAACACTGAAGCTTTCTTT.

A remark on this clone: Its ends do not fully match the called genes, so a read error is possible. Other DNA sequences within the sample encode an identical CDR3. This chain links TRBV7-2 with TRBJ2-7; TRBD2 agrees at 8 bases. The CDR3 sequence is 15 residues long. Germline V CDR1 and CDR2: SGHTA, FQGNSA. Here the CDR3 DNA reads TGTGCCAGTAGCTTAGCAACGGGACTAGCCTACGAGCAGTACTTC. Its translation: CASSLATGLAYEQYF.

The chain has TRBV28 and TRBJ2-3; unclear D gene. The CDR3 consists of 13 residues. From germline, CDR1 is MDHEN and CDR2 SYDVKM. With 6 bases removed from V and 5 bases from J, the gap between germline ends came to 12 bases. CDR3 in amino acids: CASSRRVLDTQYF. The CDR3 nucleotides are TGTGCCAGCAGCCGTCGGGTGCTAGATACGCAGTATTTT. The full variable domain, with the rest looked up from reference TRBV28 and TRBJ2-3, is DVKVTQSSRYLVKRTGEKVFLECVQDMDHENMFWYRQDPGLGLRLIYFSYDVKMKEKGDIPEGYSVSREKKERFSLILESASTNQTSMYLCASSRRVLDTQYFGPGTRLTVL.

The rearrangement joins TRBV6-6 to TRBJ2-5, with TRBD2 as a possible D gene (6 bases). The ends were cut back, 8 bases at V and 2 bases at J, with 12 bases in the middle. Per germline, CDR1 MNHNY and CDR2 SVGAGI (reference sequence). The CDR3 is made up of 13 amino acids. This CDR3 is CASCASGQETQYF. The DNA for the CDR3 is TGTGCCAGCTGTGCCAGCGGGCAAGAGACCCAGTACTTC.

The chain links TRBV7-6 to TRBJ2-1, with 7 bases matching TRBD2. The ends lost 3 bases at V and 4 bases at J; junction bases unmatched: 3. Per germline, CDR1 SGHVS and CDR2 FNYEAQ. The CDR3 spans 14 residues. The CDR3 loop reads CASSFPSGYNEQFF. The CDR3 coding sequence is TGTGCCAGCAGCTTCCCTAGCGGTTACAATGAGCAGTTCTTC.

This rearrangement joins TRBV5-6 to TRBJ2-7; D is unresolved. Trimming stripped 5 bases from V and 2 bases from J, with 17 bases between. CDR1 is SGHDT and CDR2 is YYEEEE in the germline V gene. CDR3 length: 15 amino acids. The CDR3 reads CASSLPGPTTYEQYF. DNA of the CDR3: TGTGCCAGCAGTTTGCCCGGGCCTACAACCTACGAGCAGTACTTC.

The rearrangement uses TRBV11-2 and TRBJ2-5; TRBD1 is a possible D gene (6 bases). Germline-derived CDR1 and CDR2 are SGHAT and FQNNGV. The V and J ends lost 1 base and 3 bases respectively, with 12 bases between them. The CDR3 totals 15 residues. The CDR3 DNA reads as TGTGCCAGCAGCTTAGGGGACACCTTAAAAGAGACCCAGTACTTC. Translating gives CASSLGDTLKETQYF.

The chain uses TRBV15 and TRBJ2-1, with TRBD2 identical over 7 bases. The CDR3 has 16 amino acids. Germline V lookup: CDR1 LNHNV, CDR2 YYDKDF (reference sequence). Germline trimming cut 2 bases from V and 3 bases from J; bases unmatched to any gene: 7. CDR3 loop: CATSRIGGTGYNEQFF. The DNA for the CDR3 is TGTGCCACCAGCAGAATCGGGGGGACTGGCTACAATGAGCAGTTCTTC. Full variable domain (outside the CDR3, taken from reference TRBV15 and TRBJ2-1): DAMVIQNPRYQVTQFGKPVTLSCSQTLNHNVMYWYQQKSSQAPKLLFHYYDKDFNNEADTPDNFQSRRPNTSFCFLDIRSPGLGDTAMYLCATSRIGGTGYNEQFFGPGTRLTVL.

This chain connects TRBV6-6 to TRBJ1-1, with TRBD1 matching over 8 bases. This CDR3 contains 14 residues. CDR1 is MNHNY, CDR2 SVGAGI, per germline (reference sequence). V trimming: 6 bases; J trimming: 4 bases; junction bases outside the gene matches: 7. In nucleotides, the CDR3 is TGTGCCAGCAGAAAGACAGGGGAGGCCACTGAAGCTTTCTTT. It translates to CASRKTGEATEAFF.

V and J are TRBV5-5 and TRBJ2-5; D unresolved. This CDR3 has 14 amino acids. V lost 5 bases, J lost 2 bases, and 13 bases lay in between. Germline CDR1 is SGHKS and CDR2 is YYEKEE (reference sequence). CDR3 protein: CASRVGWPQETQYF. The CDR3 DNA reads as TGTGCCAGCAGAGTAGGGTGGCCACAAGAGACCCAGTACTTC. The full variable domain, rest sourced from reference TRBV5-5 and TRBJ2-5, is DAGVTQSPTHLIKTRGQQVTLRCSPISGHKSVSWYQQVLGQGPQFIFQYYEKEERGRGNFPDRFSARQFPNYSSELNVNALLLGDSALYLCASRVGWPQETQYFGPGTRLLVL.